This T cell receptor (beta chain) appears in the sequencing data of a study of shared clonotypes between healthy human individuals. As for the study in general: The cohort comprised a couple of women and a few men. Their ages spanned 18 to 49 years.

Unmatched junction bases numbered 9, after V lost 7 bases and J lost 4 bases. This CDR3 contains 16 residues. Germline lookup yields CDR1 MNHEY and CDR2 SMNVEV (reference sequence). Whole-study results and caveats: Researchers found naive subsets generally carried larger estimated richness than memory subsets.

CD45RO-negative, CCR7-selected cells formed the naive CD8 fraction, which excluded terminally differentiated effector memory CD45RA+ cells. Worth noting for this clone: Its antigen is currently unknown.

Over several immunoSEQ plates, each subset's genomic DNA was distributed in even portions. Authors' data handling: ImmunoSEQ output lacked quality scores and full-length reads, limiting matched filtering. The protocol was immunoSEQ multiplex PCR, while the TCRdb copy is restricted to in-frame clones and leaves out a portion. The V and J calls and the clone size are those of that table, but D and trimming were determined from the DNA. The repertoire holds about 580,000 clones, roughly 98% seen once, with 0.3% in the top ten. The sequence was collected from a young man in good health. The rearrangement links TRBV27 to TRBJ2-1; TRBD1 aligns across 11 bases. The sample was naive CD8+ T cells sorted from blood. The CDR3 nucleotides read TGTGCCAGCACCACGTACCGGGACAGGGGGTACAATGAGCAGTTCTTC. Protein sequence: CASTTYRDRGYNEQFF.